The 10 T cell receptor beta chains below all came from one sample that was sequenced in a study of T cell responses to AZD1222 COVID-19 vaccine. Assay used: immunoSEQ multiplex PCR; TCRdb lists only in-frame clones, some missing. This sample has over 150,000 clones, with about nine tenths found just once. The starting material was peripheral blood, obtained on day 0 of MenACWY control vaccination. Receptors originate from an adult in good health.

The rearrangement joins TRBV4-3 to TRBJ2-3; 9 bases are shared with TRBD2. The CDR3 has 17 residues. V trimming: 0 bases; J trimming: 6 bases; junction bases outside the gene matches: 10. The germline CDR1 and CDR2 sequences are LGHNA and YSLEER. The CDR3 nucleotides read TGCGCCAGCAGCCAAGAGCGTCAGCGGGAGGCCAGGGATACGCAGTATTTT. Amino acid sequence: CASSQERQREARDTQYF.

The chain carries TRBV4-2 and TRBJ2-7; D may be TRBD1 (5 bases). This CDR3 is built from 14 residues. V was clipped by 4 bases and J by 3 bases, with 13 bases between them. In germline, CDR1 is LGHNA, CDR2 YNFKEQ. CDR3 DNA sequence: TGTGCCAGCAGCCGGGTAAAACAGGACTACGAGCAGTACTTC. Amino acid sequence: CASSRVKQDYEQYF.

V gene TRBV10-3 combines with J gene TRBJ1-5, with 10 nucleotides matching TRBD1. Germline V gene sequence: CDR1 ENHRY, CDR2 SYGVKD. CDR3 length: 15 residues. Losses at the gene ends were 6 bases for V and 7 bases for J; bases not matched to a gene: 9. In nucleotides, the CDR3 is TGTGCCATCAGCGAACCGGGACAGGGGACACAGCCCCAGCATTTT. Residues: CAISEPGQGTQPQHF.

The chain recombines TRBV6-2 or TRBV6-3 with TRBJ2-7; D call uncertain. Trimming cost V 5 bases and J 6 bases, with 11 bases left between them. This CDR3 contains 12 residues. Germline CDR1 reads MNHEY; CDR2 reads SVGEGT. The chain's CDR3 is CASSRTNGEQYV. The CDR3 DNA reads TGTGCCAGCAGTAGGACGAACGGCGAGCAGTACGTC.

The V call is TRBV5-1, the J call TRBJ2-4; possible D gene TRBD1, 6 bases. This CDR3 is built from 19 residues. The V end lost 4 bases, the J end lost 0 bases, and 23 bases lay between the germline ends. Germline V CDR1 and CDR2: SGHRS, YFSETQ. CDR3 amino acids: CASSHRTPTGLSAKNIQYF. DNA of the CDR3: TGCGCCAGCAGCCATAGGACCCCCACAGGGCTCTCAGCCAAAAACATTCAGTACTTC.

This chain joins TRBV16 and TRBJ2-1; 8 nucleotides line up with TRBD1. V lost 0 bases and J lost 5; bases outside the gene matches: 6. Per the germline V gene, CDR1 is KGHSY and CDR2 is FQNENV. The CDR3 has 16 amino acids. The CDR3 DNA follows: TGTGCCAGCAGCCAATCGGGCAGGGGGCACGACAATGAGCAGTTCTTC. Translating it yields CASSQSGRGHDNEQFF.

The rearrangement links TRBV20-1 to TRBJ2-5; D remains unclear. Germline CDR1 reads DFQATT; CDR2 reads SNEGSKA (reference sequence). The length of the CDR3 is 14 residues. Between the trimmed V and J ends, which lost 3 bases and 5 bases, there was a span of 16 bases. CDR3 in amino acids: CSASGPPGSETQYF. CDR3 bases: TGCAGTGCTAGTGGACCCCCCGGAAGCGAGACCCAGTACTTC.

The chain employs TRBV3-1 (or the pseudogene TRBV3-2) and TRBJ2-7; 9 bases match TRBD1. Looked up from germline, CDR1 is LGHDT and CDR2 is YNNKEL (reference sequence). The V segment lost 4 bases and the J segment 1 base; nucleotides outside the gene matches: 11. The CDR3 runs 17 residues. The CDR3 region is CASSRGLQGARSYEQYF. The CDR3, as DNA: TGTGCCAGCAGCCGAGGATTACAGGGGGCTAGATCCTACGAGCAGTACTTC.

The chain employs TRBV28 and TRBJ1-5; D call uncertain. The CDR3 has 12 amino acids. CDR1 and CDR2 from the germline V gene are MDHEN and SYDVKM. V lost 7 bases and J 7 bases, leaving 11 bases between the germline ends. CDR3 residues: CASKEGRQPQHF. CDR3 DNA: TGTGCCAGCAAGGAGGGAAGGCAGCCCCAGCATTTT.

The rearrangement links TRBV18 to TRBJ2-1, with D perhaps TRBD1 (5 bases). V lost 5 bases to trimming and J lost 0 bases, with 11 bases between them. The CDR3 runs 15 residues. Germline CDR1 and CDR2: KGHSH and LQKENI. CDR3 sequence reads: CASSIRVSSYNEQFF. Written as DNA, the CDR3 is TGTGCCAGCTCAATCAGGGTGAGCTCCTACAATGAGCAGTTCTTC.